This is a list of T cell receptor beta chains from one sample in a study of T cell repertoires in cytomegalovirus infection. TCRdb re-derived calls from the reads in MiXCR, one entry per CDR3 protein. The sample has 180,000 or so distinct CDR3 sequences; approximately 17% are singletons. The sample was CD8+ T cells from PBMCs. The receptors shown here come from a human donor in good health (CMV status not recorded). Some clones in this sample may be carry-over from other donors' samples. CDR3s include the opening cysteine and the closing phenylalanine or tryptophan. The D gene is left open where the match is weak. Clone size is stated in some rows and not others, as once, few, many or a class when expanded.

j_call | clone_size | d_call | v_call | cdr3_nt | cdr3_aa
TRBJ2-3 | once | TRBD2 | TRBV7-9 | TGTGCCAGCAGCTGGTCGACTAGCGGGGAAAGCACAGATACGCAGTATTTT | CASSWSTSGESTDTQYF
TRBJ2-1 | few | - | TRBV7-2 | TGTGCCAGCACCGGACCTGGCAGGAGCTCCTACAATGAGCAGTTCTTC | CASTGPGRSSYNEQFF
TRBJ2-1 | - | TRBD1 | TRBV7-2 | TGTGCCAGCAGCTTAGTCCCGAGACAGGGGGCGAATGAGCAGTTCTTC | CASSLVPRQGANEQFF
TRBJ2-2 | few | TRBD2 | TRBV10-3 | TGTGCCATCAGTGAGCTGCTAGCGGGGACTAAGAACACCGGGGAGCTGTTTTTT | CAISELLAGTKNTGELFF
TRBJ2-3 | - | - | TRBV6-6 | TGTGCCAGCAGTTCCATCAGTGCTAGCACAGATACGCAGTATTTT | CASSSISASTDTQYF
TRBJ2-3 | - | - | TRBV15 | TGTGCCACCAGCTTACCGGCAGATACGCAGTATTTT | CATSLPADTQYF
TRBJ1-5 | - | TRBD1 | TRBV7-9 | TGTGCCAGCAGCGCAGGACAGGGGACCCCTCAATGGCAGCCCCAGCATTTT | CASSAGQGTPQWQPQHF
TRBJ1-3 | - | - | TRBV6-2/TRBV6-3 | TGTGCCAGCAGTTACTCAACAATTGGAAGGGCCAGCTCTGGAAACACCATATATTTT | CASSYSTIGRASSGNTIYF
TRBJ2-1 | - | - | TRBV10-3 | TGTGCCATCAGTGACCCGAGACAGAGCTCCTACAATGAGCAGTTCTTC | CAISDPRQSSYNEQFF
TRBJ2-2 | few | - | TRBV28 | TGTGCCAGCAGTTTGAGTAGCGGCTCTAAAGGCACCGGGGAGCTGTTTTTT | CASSLSSGSKGTGELFF
TRBJ2-2 | - | - | TRBV11-3 | TGTGCCAGCAGCTTACAATTGGGACAGAACACCGGGGAGCTGTTTTTT | CASSLQLGQNTGELFF
TRBJ1-2 | many | - | TRBV28 | TGTGCCAGCAGTCCGTTGACAGAGAGCTATGGCTACACCTTC | CASSPLTESYGYTF
TRBJ1-1 | few | - | TRBV14 | TGTGCCAGCAGCCCTCTTGAGGACACTGAAGCTTTCTTT | CASSPLEDTEAFF
TRBJ2-7 | - | - | TRBV7-2 | TGTGCCAGCAGCCCCACGGATCGGTCCACCGAGCAGTACTTC | CASSPTDRSTEQYF
TRBJ1-3 | - | TRBD1 | TRBV28 | TGTGCCAGCAGCCCTGACGGACAGGACACCATATATTTT | CASSPDGQDTIYF
TRBJ1-2 | few | - | TRBV29-1 | TGCAGCGTTGGCCCCGGGGGAAGCTATGGCTACACCTTC | CSVGPGGSYGYTF
TRBJ2-3 | - | TRBD2 | TRBV7-2 | TGTGCCAGCAGCGCTCGCCCCCCGAGCGGGGGGGCCACAGATACGCAGTATTTT | CASSARPPSGGATDTQYF
TRBJ1-2 | few | - | TRBV6-6 | TGTGCCAGCAGTTTAAGGACGCCTGATGGCTACACCTTC | CASSLRTPDGYTF
TRBJ2-7 | - | - | TRBV28 | TGTGCCAGCAGTACCGACAGTGGGTGGATAGAGCAGTACTTC | CASSTDSGWIEQYF
TRBJ2-2 | - | - | TRBV12-3/TRBV12-4 | TGTGCCAGCAGTAGTCCCTGGGGGTCCTGGGCCACCGGGGAGCTGTTTTTT | CASSSPWGSWATGELFF
TRBJ2-1 | - | - | TRBV7-9 | TGTGCCAGCAGCTCCGGGACGGCGACTTCCTCCTACAATGAGCAGTTCTTC | CASSSGTATSSYNEQFF
TRBJ2-7 | - | - | TRBV7-9 | TGTGCCAGCTCCGTAATGCCCTACGAGCAGTACTTC | CASSVMPYEQYF
TRBJ1-2 | few | - | TRBV29-1 | TGCAGCGTTGAGAGGGGTGACAGCAGGGGCTACACCTTC | CSVERGDSRGYTF
TRBJ1-1 | - | - | TRBV6-2/TRBV6-3 | TGTGCCAGCACGGGGTGGGACGGTATGAACACTGAAGCTTTCTTT | CASTGWDGMNTEAFF
TRBJ1-2 | few | - | TRBV5-6 | TGTGCCAGCAGCTTCGGCAGCGACTATGGCTACACCTTC | CASSFGSDYGYTF
TRBJ2-3 | many | - | TRBV7-8 | TGTGCCAGCAGCTATAGCACAGATACGCAGTATTTT | CASSYSTDTQYF
TRBJ1-2 | - | TRBD1 | TRBV7-3 | TGTGCCAGCAGCTCCGGACAGGGAGAGGAAGGGTATGGCTACACCTTC | CASSSGQGEEGYGYTF
TRBJ1-3 | few | - | TRBV4-3 | TGCGCCAGCAGCCAAGCGCCCTCAGGCTCTGGAAACACCATATATTTT | CASSQAPSGSGNTIYF
TRBJ2-3 | - | - | TRBV10-1 | TGCGCCAGCAGTGATAGTTGGGCTAATACGCAGTATTTT | CASSDSWANTQYF
TRBJ2-2 | - | TRBD1 | TRBV7-6 | TGTGCCAGCAGCTGGACAGGGGGCCCCGGGGAGCTGTTTTTT | CASSWTGGPGELFF
TRBJ2-1 | many | TRBD1 | TRBV7-2 | TGTGCCAGCAGCATTGACAGGGGGAGCTACAATGAGCAGTTCTTC | CASSIDRGSYNEQFF
TRBJ2-1 | - | TRBD1 | TRBV7-6 | TGTGCCAGCAGCTCGGGACAGGGAAGGAATGAGCAGTTCTTC | CASSSGQGRNEQFF
TRBJ2-2 | few | - | TRBV7-2 | TGTGCCAGCAGCTTAGCGACAGGCTTCGAGAACACCGGGGAGCTGTTTTTT | CASSLATGFENTGELFF
TRBJ1-5 | few | - | TRBV12-5 | TGTGCTAGTGGTTTGGTGGGGACCCCGGAGGCCCAGCCCCAGCATTTT | CASGLVGTPEAQPQHF
TRBJ2-2 | few | TRBD1 | TRBV6-2/TRBV6-3 | TGTGCCAGCATCGGGACAGGGGCAAGCGGGGAGCTGTTTTTT | CASIGTGASGELFF
TRBJ2-3 | - | - | TRBV6-1 | TGTGCCAGCAGTTACGTGGCAGCAGGCACAGATACGCAGTATTTT | CASSYVAAGTDTQYF
TRBJ2-2 | - | - | TRBV7-6 | TGTGCCAGCAGCCGACGGTGGGATGGTAGCGGGGAGCTGTTTTTT | CASSRRWDGSGELFF
TRBJ1-5 | many | - | TRBV7-9 | TGTGCCAGCAGCTTGGGGGGGCTAGGTCAGCCCCAGCATTTT | CASSLGGLGQPQHF
TRBJ2-3 | few | - | TRBV12-3/TRBV12-4 | TGTGCCAGCAGTCGGGGGGCCTCAACAGATACGCAGTATTTT | CASSRGASTDTQYF
TRBJ1-2 | few | - | TRBV7-9 | TGTGCCAGCAGCTTAGTGGTGCAGCTTGGAGGCTACACCTTC | CASSLVVQLGGYTF
TRBJ1-1 | few | - | TRBV5-6 | TGTGCCAGCAGCTTGAGAAGCGGACACGCCGCGAACACTGAAGCTTTCTTT | CASSLRSGHAANTEAFF
TRBJ1-2 | - | TRBD1 | TRBV7-9 | TGTGCCAGCAGCTTACCCGGACAGGGGCCAGGAGGCTACACCTTC | CASSLPGQGPGGYTF
TRBJ2-1 | - | - | TRBV3-1 | TGTGCCAGCAGCCCTCTTTCGGGGCCTGGGCAGTTCTTC | CASSPLSGPGQFF
TRBJ1-5 | few | TRBD1 | TRBV15 | TGTGCCACGAGAGACAGGGGGGAAACTCAGCCCCAGCATTTT | CATRDRGETQPQHF
TRBJ2-3 | - | - | TRBV28 | TGTGCCAGCAGTTTCTACAGGGTGAGCACAGATACGCAGTATTTT | CASSFYRVSTDTQYF
TRBJ2-2 | - | - | TRBV28 | TGTGCCAGCACTCTCCGGGTAGGGGACGGCTATAACACCGGGGAGCTGTTTTTT | CASTLRVGDGYNTGELFF
TRBJ2-2 | few | TRBD2 | TRBV7-2 | TGTGCCAGCAGCTTAGCCGGGACTAGCAGATTGGGAACCGGGGAGCTGTTTTTT | CASSLAGTSRLGTGELFF